The T cell receptor (beta chain) described here comes from a study of cytomegalovirus exposure and HLA in healthy donors. Study-wide results and limits: Donors belonging to an Asian-associated ancestry cluster reportedly showed fewer N-insertions in productive TCRs than the roughly 670-donor mean, according to what a later analysis found. It was reportedly the case that the classifier diagnosed cytomegalovirus status with high specificity and sensitivity. Per a prior analysis, the majority of TCR beta V segments were productive roughly 90% or roughly 30% of the time.

The CDR3 spans 16 residues. Germline lookup yields CDR1 SGHRS and CDR2 YFSETQ. With V trimmed by 4 bases and J by 2 bases, 6 bases remained unmatched. Researchers ran the PCR with 60 Vbeta and 13 Jbeta primers. Methods used by the authors: Approximately 80 million unique TCR beta chains, about 11 million of them shared, were counted by a later analysis. Repertoires were generated with immunoSEQ multiplex PCR, while TCRdb's copy carries only in-frame clones and drops some. V and J calls and clone size follow that table, whereas D and trimming were derived from the DNA. The table lists roughly 140,000 clones, more than 65% of them singletons. About this clone itself: No antigen is known for it.

The genes are TRBV5-1 and TRBJ2-5; 12 bases fit TRBD2. The TCR was taken from a woman between 25 and 40 years old in good health and CMV-seronegative. The sample consisted of PBMCs. The chain's CDR3 is CASSPSGGAFQETQYF. The CDR3 DNA is TGCGCCAGCAGCCCTAGCGGGGGGGCTTTTCAAGAGACCCAGTACTTC.